Listed here are 28 T cell receptor beta chains from one sample, sequenced in a study of T cells in Graves' hyperthyroidism and ophthalmopathy (dated by TCRdb to about 2019). Libraries were prepared through multiplex PCR. Data came from an Illumina HiSeq 2000. The TCR beta CDR3 regions were amplified from RNA transcripts. The TCR CDR3 was subjected to a first round of RT-PCR using the HTBI primer set and the Qiagen OneStep RT-PCR kit. In TCRdb, the public reads were trimmed at Q25 with fastp and aligned with MiXCR, with productive beta chains retained. Under each unique CDR3 protein, matching rows form one entry showing the most common genes and DNA. The sample table holds around 290,000 distinct CDR3 sequences, of which about an eighth were seen once. The top ten constitute 7% to 8.5% of the sample. What was sequenced was blood. The origin of the receptors is a woman in her thirties with Graves' hyperthyroidism that later progressed to Graves' ophthalmopathy.

This clonotype came up many times. Here the CDR3 reads CAISVGGIDTQYF. The CDR3 DNA reads TGTGCCATCAGTGTAGGGGGAATTGATACGCAGTATTTT. The chain combines TRBV10-3 with TRBJ2-3, with D maybe TRBD1 (6 bases). V dropped 4 bases and J dropped 6 bases, with 11 bases sitting between them. Germline values: CDR1 ENHRY, CDR2 SYGVKD. The CDR3 covers 13 residues.

This rearrangement joins TRBV5-4 to TRBJ1-6; maybe TRBD1 (5 bases). V gave up 4 bases and J gave up 4 bases, with 12 bases separating them. This CDR3 is built from 15 residues. Germline loops: CDR1 SGHNT, CDR2 YYREEE (reference sequence). As DNA, the CDR3 is TGTGCCAGCAGCAACGGGGCGGAGTATAATTCACCCCTCCACTTT. Its translation is CASSNGAEYNSPLHF.

This clonotype was picked up many times. V gene TRBV28 combines with J gene TRBJ2-5; 10 bases line up with TRBD2. The trim removed 2 bases at V and 3 bases at J, leaving 0 bases unmatched. Germline lookup yields CDR1 MDHEN and CDR2 SYDVKM. The CDR3 totals 14 residues. Written as DNA, the CDR3 is TGTGCCAGCAGTTTACTAGCGGGAGAAGAGACCCAGTACTTC. It specifies CASSLLAGEETQYF.

This clonotype was seen many times. This chain connects TRBV20-1 to TRBJ1-2; D may be TRBD1 (5 bases). The CDR3 loop spans 14 amino acids. CDR1 and CDR2 from the germline V gene are DFQATT and SNEGSKA (reference sequence). V was clipped by 3 bases and J by 7 bases, with 18 bases between them. The CDR3 sequence is CSASDSPGGLGYTF. CDR3 coding DNA: TGCAGTGCTAGCGACAGTCCCGGAGGGCTTGGCTACACCTTC.

This clonotype was counted at least ten times. This chain joins TRBV18 and TRBJ2-5; a weak D match, TRBD2 (6 bases). Germline CDR1 is KGHSH and CDR2 is LQKENI. The CDR3 is 15 residues long. The V end lost 3 bases, the J end lost 5 bases, and 16 bases lay between the germline ends. CDR3 DNA sequence: TGTGCCAGCTCACCTCTTCCTAGCGAGCGGGAGACCCAGTACTTC. This encodes CASSPLPSERETQYF. Variable domain in full (rest from reference TRBV18 and TRBJ2-5): NAGVMQNPRHLVRRRGQEARLRCSPMKGHSHVYWYRQLPEEGLKFMVYLQKENIIDESGMPKERFSAEFPKEGPSILRIQQVVRGDSAAYFCASSPLPSERETQYFGPGTRLLVL.

The V gene is TRBV27, the J gene TRBJ2-3; D is perhaps TRBD1 or TRBD2 (6 bases each). The CDR3 runs to 17 residues. Germline V CDR1 and CDR2: MNHEY, SMNVEV (reference sequence). V dropped 5 bases and J dropped 5 bases, with 23 bases sitting between them. The CDR3 here is CASSPTGGGGIIDTQYF. Written as DNA, the CDR3 is TGTGCCAGCAGTCCTACCGGGGGTGGGGGCATCATAGATACGCAGTATTTT.

In its sample, this clonotype was seen a few times. This may come from a read error, since a much larger clone is one base off. The CDR3 DNA reads as TGTACCAGCAGCCAAACAAACGAGCAGTACTTC. As protein: CTSSQTNEQYF. The rearrangement links TRBV11-2 to TRBJ2-7; D not certain. CDR1 and CDR2 (germline): SGHAT, FQNNGV. The CDR3 spans 11 residues.

In this sample, this clonotype turned up many times. J is TRBJ2-7 and V is TRBV7-9; no clear D. The CDR3 has 15 residues. Germline CDR1 reads SEHNR; CDR2 reads FQNEAQ (reference sequence). V was cut by 1 base and J by 6 bases, with 16 bases left in between. CDR3 residues: CASSLEERPVREQYF. CDR3 nucleotide sequence: TGTGCCAGCAGCTTAGAAGAACGGCCTGTACGCGAGCAGTACTTC.

This clonotype was counted many times. This rearrangement joins TRBV7-6 to TRBJ2-2, with D possibly being TRBD2 (5 bases). V lost 1 base and J 0 bases, leaving 12 bases between the germline ends. Germline V gene data show CDR1 as SGHVS and CDR2 as FNYEAQ. The length of the CDR3 is 17 residues. CDR3: CASSLEPGRSNTGELFF. The DNA of the CDR3 is TGTGCCAGCAGCTTAGAACCGGGAAGATCGAACACCGGGGAGCTGTTTTTT.

Ten or more counts support this clonotype. The chain joins TRBV20-1 to TRBJ1-2; the D is unclear. V was clipped by 5 bases and J by 0 bases, with 7 bases between them. The germline gives CDR1 DFQATT, CDR2 SNEGSKA (reference sequence). The CDR3 totals 12 residues. CDR3 amino acids: CSAEQTNYGYTF. CDR3 coding DNA: TGCAGTGCTGAACAGACTAACTATGGCTACACCTTC.

This clonotype was counted ten times or more. The chain links TRBV27 to TRBJ2-3, with D possibly matching TRBD2 (6 bases). The germline CDR1 and CDR2 sequences are MNHEY and SMNVEV (reference sequence). The V end was cut by 4 bases, the J end by 0 bases, with 11 bases between. The CDR3 runs to 15 residues. The CDR3 region is CASSSPSVSTDTQYF. Here the CDR3 DNA reads TGTGCCAGCAGTTCGCCTAGCGTTAGCACAGATACGCAGTATTTT.

This clonotype was found many times. The CDR3 coding sequence is TGTGCCAGCCGGAGGTTGAGTGAGACCCAGTACTTC. This sequence encodes CASRRLSETQYF. This rearrangement joins TRBV6-1 to TRBJ2-5; possibly TRBD2 for D (5 bases). Germline assignment: CDR1 MNHNS and CDR2 SASEGT. This CDR3 has 12 residues. Trimming took 8 bases from V and 5 from J, leaving 12 bases between them.

Ten or more counts support this clonotype. The chain links TRBV4-2 to TRBJ2-7; D not certain. This CDR3 has 14 residues. The ends were cut back, 0 bases at V and 2 bases at J, with 8 bases in the middle. CDR1 and CDR2 (germline): LGHNA, YNFKEQ. The CDR3 spells CASSQDSAPYEQYF. For the CDR3, the DNA is TGTGCCAGCAGCCAAGATTCCGCTCCCTACGAGCAGTACTTC.

At least ten counts were recorded for this clonotype. The gene calls are TRBV4-1 and TRBJ2-5; D may be TRBD2 (6 bases). V gave up 0 bases and J gave up 5 bases, with 13 bases separating them. The length of the CDR3 is 15 residues. The germline CDR1 and CDR2 sequences are MGHRA and YSYEKL. This chain's CDR3 is CASSQEWASAETQYF. The CDR3, as DNA: TGCGCCAGCAGCCAAGAGTGGGCTAGCGCGGAGACCCAGTACTTC.

The chain recombines TRBV7-2 with TRBJ2-7, with 9 bases aligning to TRBD2. The CDR3 sequence is 16 residues long. V dropped 1 base and J dropped 5; count of bases not matched to a gene: 9. CDR1 is SGHTA and CDR2 is FQGNSA in the germline V gene. DNA of the CDR3: TGTGCCAGCAGCTTAGTTGGGACTAGCACAGCCCACGAGCAGTACTTC. It codes for CASSLVGTSTAHEQYF.

This clonotype was seen at least ten times. The genes are TRBV5-1 and TRBJ2-2; TRBD2 agrees at 14 bases. V was clipped by 3 bases and J by 4 bases; unmatched bases: 2. Germline assignment: CDR1 SGHRS and CDR2 YFSETQ. This CDR3 region has 16 residues. The CDR3 sequence is CASSSGLAGGTGELFF. The CDR3 region has the DNA TGCGCCAGCAGCTCTGGACTAGCGGGAGGCACCGGGGAGCTGTTTTTT. Combining the CDR3 with reference TRBV5-1 and TRBJ2-2 gives the whole variable domain KAGVTQTPRYLIKTRGQQVTLSCSPISGHRSVSWYQQTPGQGLQFLFEYFSETQRNKGNFPGRFSGRQFSNSRSEMNVSTLELGDSALYLCASSSGLAGGTGELFFGEGSRLTVL.

This clonotype was counted ten times or more. J is TRBJ2-1 and V is TRBV30; D possibly corresponds to TRBD2 (6 bases). This CDR3 has 12 amino acids. From germline, CDR1 is GTSNPN and CDR2 SVGIG (reference sequence). Between the trimmed V and J ends, which lost 8 bases and 8 bases, there was a span of 16 bases. This CDR3 reads CASRETWHEQFF. Written as DNA, the CDR3 is TGTGCCAGCCGGGAGACATGGCATGAGCAGTTCTTC. The full variable domain, with the rest looked up from reference TRBV30 and TRBJ2-1, is SQTIHQWPATLVQPVGSPLSLECTVEGTSNPNLYWYRQAAGRGLQLLFYSVGIGQISSEVPQNLSASRPQDRQFILSSKKLLLSDSGFYLCASRETWHEQFFGPGTRLTVL.

This clonotype was found many times. The CDR3 is CSARDGTGGQPQHF. As DNA, the CDR3 is TGCAGTGCTAGAGATGGAACAGGGGGTCAGCCCCAGCATTTT. The rearrangement uses TRBV20-1 and TRBJ1-5; 8 nucleotides align to TRBD1. Unmatched junction bases numbered 4, after V lost 0 bases and J lost 6 bases. The V gene's germline CDR1 is DFQATT and CDR2 SNEGSKA (reference sequence). The length of the CDR3 is 14 residues.

Points on this clonotype: A read error may be the cause here, since a much bigger clone is one base away. The V call is TRBV20-1, the J call TRBJ2-7; 7 bases fit TRBD2. V lost 6 bases to trimming and J lost 4 bases; unmatched junction nucleotides: 27. CDR1 and CDR2 (germline): DFQATT, SNEGSKA (reference sequence). This CDR3 is 19 amino acids long. CDR3 nucleotide sequence: TGCAGTGCCCCTTCGGGTAGAGAATTGATAGCGGGTAATCGGTACGAGCAGTACTTC. Amino acid sequence: CSAPSGRELIAGNRYEQYF.

This clonotype came up many times. This chain connects TRBV12-3 or TRBV12-4 to TRBJ2-7; a possible D gene is TRBD2 (5 bases). CDR3 size: 14 residues. Deletions cut 6 bases from V and 0 bases from J, with 12 bases between. CDR3 bases: TGTGCCAGCAGGCTGGACTTGGGCTCCTACGAGCAGTACTTC. Translating it yields CASRLDLGSYEQYF.

This chain connects TRBV19 to TRBJ2-7, with D possibly being TRBD2 (6 bases). Germline V gene data show CDR1 as LNHDA and CDR2 as SQIVND (reference sequence). The CDR3 has 14 residues. V gave up 6 bases and J gave up 7 bases, with 19 bases separating them. In DNA form, the CDR3 reads TGTGCCAGTAGCCCCCGGCGGGGCCCTGATGAGCAGTACTTC. Translation gives CASSPRRGPDEQYF. The complete variable domain, with remaining parts taken from reference TRBV19 and TRBJ2-7, reads DGGITQSPKYLFRKEGQNVTLSCEQNLNHDAMYWYRQDPGQGLRLIYYSQIVNDFQKGDIAEGYSVSREKKESFPLTVTSAQKNPTAFYLCASSPRRGPDEQYFGPGTRLTVT.

This chain links TRBV27 with TRBJ2-1; TRBD2 matches at 10 bases. This CDR3 is 14 amino acids long. With 3 bases clipped from V and 9 bases from J, the junction kept 5 bases outside the gene matches. Germline V gene data show CDR1 as MNHEY and CDR2 as SMNVEV (reference sequence). The CDR3, as DNA: TGTGCCAGCAGTTTGTCGCTAGCGGGAGTTGAGCAGTTCTTC. It yields the protein CASSLSLAGVEQFF.

This sequence joins TRBV28 and TRBJ1-1; D gene uncertain. The CDR3 length is 14 residues. Per germline, CDR1 MDHEN and CDR2 SYDVKM. The V end was cut by 4 bases, the J end by 1 base, with 10 bases between. CDR3 in amino acids: CASSSSAGNTEAFF. The CDR3, as DNA: TGTGCCAGCAGTTCTTCAGCGGGGAACACTGAAGCTTTCTTT.

This clonotype occurred many times. The rearrangement uses TRBV2 and TRBJ1-2, with no clear D. The V gene's germline CDR1 is SNHLY and CDR2 FYNNEI. V was clipped by 1 base and J by 8 bases, with 14 bases between them. This CDR3 is built from 14 residues. CDR3 sequence (DNA): TGTGCCAGCAGTGAAGGTGGATTGATAGGGGGCTACACCTTC. Protein sequence: CASSEGGLIGGYTF.

Comment on this clonotype: A junction end diverges from the germline sequence, so it may reflect a read error. The chain combines TRBV5-1 with TRBJ2-3; 14 positions agree with TRBD2. There are 14 residues in the CDR3. Germline V lookup: CDR1 SGHRS, CDR2 YFSETQ. Written as DNA, the CDR3 is TGCGCCAGCGGCTTGGGGACTAGCGGGAGTCAGCAGTATTTT. Translated: CASGLGTSGSQQYF. The full variable domain, completed using reference TRBV5-1 and TRBJ2-3, is KAGVTQTPRYLIKTRGQQVTLSCSPISGHRSVSWYQQTPGQGLQFLFEYFSETQRNKGNFPGRFSGRQFSNSRSEMNVSTLELGDSALYLCASGLGTSGSQQYFGPGTRLTVL.

This clonotype was detected ten times or more. CDR3 in amino acids: CASSTTITAINTEAFF. In nucleotides, the CDR3 is TGTGCCAGTAGTACCACAATTACAGCTATAAACACTGAAGCTTTCTTT. The chain joins TRBV19 to TRBJ1-1; D not resolved. The CDR3 length is 16 residues. CDR1 is LNHDA and CDR2 is SQIVND in the germline V gene (reference sequence). V was trimmed by 4 bases and J by 2 bases, leaving 17 bases between them.

The chain combines TRBV5-1 with TRBJ1-3; 7 nucleotides align to TRBD1. This CDR3 is built from 14 residues. Germline lookup yields CDR1 SGHRS and CDR2 YFSETQ. V lost 4 bases, J lost 3 bases, and 4 bases stayed unmatched. This CDR3 is CASSKGANGNTIYF. CDR3 sequence (DNA): TGCGCCAGCAGCAAGGGGGCAAATGGAAACACCATATATTTT.

This clonotype occurred many times. The chain is built from TRBV7-6 and TRBJ2-5; D uncertain. Trimming removed 1 base at V and 2 bases at J, with 8 bases between. Per germline, CDR1 SGHVS and CDR2 FNYEAQ. There are 14 residues in the CDR3. CDR3 nucleotide sequence: TGTGCCAGCAGCTTAGTAAAGGGACAAGAGACCCAGTACTTC. Encoded protein: CASSLVKGQETQYF. Combining the CDR3 with reference TRBV7-6 and TRBJ2-5 gives the whole variable domain GAGVSQSPRYKVTKRGQDVALRCDPISGHVSLYWYRQALGQGPEFLTYFNYEAQQDKSGLPNDRFSAERPEGSISTLTIQRTEQRDSAMYRCASSLVKGQETQYFGPGTRLLVL.